This entry describes one T cell receptor beta chain. Its antigen is unidentified. The sample comes from a study of shared clonotypes between healthy human individuals. The overall study: The donor group consisted of a couple of women and a few men, aged 18 to 49.

Study-wide results and caveats: Non-shared clonotypes had lower generation probabilities than clonotypes shared by all four sorted-subset donors. Sharing across four donors was seen in 4% to 6.5% of naive CD4 clonotypes.

Sequenced by immunoSEQ multiplex PCR; TCRdb stores in-frame clones only, minus some. The data contain approximately 1.5 million clones, under 99% of them seen just once; the ten biggest clones take up about 0.45%. Germline lookup yields CDR1 SGHAT and CDR2 FQNNGV. The ends were cut back, 4 bases at V and 6 bases at J, with 10 bases in the middle. This CDR3 spans 12 amino acids. Source material: naive CD4+ T cells sorted from blood. Subset specified: CD45RA+ positively selected. The chain recombines TRBV11-2 with TRBJ2-7; a possible D gene is TRBD1 (6 bases). The receptor was derived from a man aged 30 to 39 in good health. The CDR3 bases are TGTGCCAGCAGCTCCCAGGGGTTCGAGCAGTACTTC. Translating gives CASSSQGFEQYF.